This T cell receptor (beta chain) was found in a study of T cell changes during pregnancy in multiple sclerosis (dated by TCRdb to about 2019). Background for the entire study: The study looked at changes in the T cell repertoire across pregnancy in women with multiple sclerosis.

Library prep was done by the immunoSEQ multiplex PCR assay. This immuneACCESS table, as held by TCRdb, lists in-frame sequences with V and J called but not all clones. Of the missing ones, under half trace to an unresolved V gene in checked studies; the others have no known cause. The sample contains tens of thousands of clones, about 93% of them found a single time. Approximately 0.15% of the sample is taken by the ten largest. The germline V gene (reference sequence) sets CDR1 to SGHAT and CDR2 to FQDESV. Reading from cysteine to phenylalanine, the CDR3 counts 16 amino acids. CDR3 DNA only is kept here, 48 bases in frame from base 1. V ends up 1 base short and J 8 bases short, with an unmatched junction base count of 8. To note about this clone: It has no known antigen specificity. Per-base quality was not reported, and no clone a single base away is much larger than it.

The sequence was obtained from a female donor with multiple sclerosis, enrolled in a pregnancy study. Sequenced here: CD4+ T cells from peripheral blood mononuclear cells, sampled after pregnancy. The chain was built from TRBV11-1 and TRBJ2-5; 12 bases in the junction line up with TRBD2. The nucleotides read TGTGCCAGCAGCTTAGGAGTGACTAGCGGGAGCGGTACCCAGTACTTC. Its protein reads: CASSLGVTSGSGTQYF. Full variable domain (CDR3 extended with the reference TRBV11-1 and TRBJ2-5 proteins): EAEVAQSPRYKITEKSQAVAFWCDPISGHATLYWYRQILGQGPELLVQFQDESVVDDSQLPKDRFSAERLKGVDSTLKIQPAELGDSAMYLCASSLGVTSGSGTQYFGPGTRLLVL.